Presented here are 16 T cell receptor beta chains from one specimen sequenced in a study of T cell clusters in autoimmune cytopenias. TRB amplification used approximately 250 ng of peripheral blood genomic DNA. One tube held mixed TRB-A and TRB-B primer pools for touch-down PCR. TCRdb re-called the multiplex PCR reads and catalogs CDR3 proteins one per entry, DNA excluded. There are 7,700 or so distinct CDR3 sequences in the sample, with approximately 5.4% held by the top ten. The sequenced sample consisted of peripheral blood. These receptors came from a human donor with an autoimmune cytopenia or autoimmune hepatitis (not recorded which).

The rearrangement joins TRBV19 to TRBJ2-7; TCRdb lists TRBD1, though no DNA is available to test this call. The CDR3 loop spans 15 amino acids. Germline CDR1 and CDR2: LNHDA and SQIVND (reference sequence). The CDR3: CASSAPGGRSYEQYF.

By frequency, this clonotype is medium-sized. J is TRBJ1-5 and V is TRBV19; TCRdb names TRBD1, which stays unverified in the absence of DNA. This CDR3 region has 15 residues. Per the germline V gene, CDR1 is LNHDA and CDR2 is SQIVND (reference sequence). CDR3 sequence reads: CASSLGQGRNQPQHF.

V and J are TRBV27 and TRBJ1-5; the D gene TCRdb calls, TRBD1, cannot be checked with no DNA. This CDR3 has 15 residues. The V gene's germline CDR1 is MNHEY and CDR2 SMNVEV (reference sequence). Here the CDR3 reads CASSFSTGWNQPQHF.

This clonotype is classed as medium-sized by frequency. CDR3 in amino acids: CASRQDGRGGRLSSQPQHF. V and J are TRBV27 and TRBJ1-5; no DNA is available, so the TRBD1 call from TCRdb remains unchecked. Germline assignment: CDR1 MNHEY and CDR2 SMNVEV (reference sequence). This CDR3 is 19 amino acids long.

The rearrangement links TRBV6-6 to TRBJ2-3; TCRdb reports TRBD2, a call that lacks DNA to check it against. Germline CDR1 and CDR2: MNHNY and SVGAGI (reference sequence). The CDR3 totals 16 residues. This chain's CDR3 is CASRALAGGVTDTQYF.

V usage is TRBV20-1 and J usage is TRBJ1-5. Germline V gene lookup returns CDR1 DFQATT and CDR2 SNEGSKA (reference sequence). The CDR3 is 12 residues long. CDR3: CSARDQGGPQHF.

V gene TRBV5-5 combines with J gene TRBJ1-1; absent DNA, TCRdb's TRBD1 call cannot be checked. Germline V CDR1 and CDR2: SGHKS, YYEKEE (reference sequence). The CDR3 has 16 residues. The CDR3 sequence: CASSRQRQGARTEAFF.

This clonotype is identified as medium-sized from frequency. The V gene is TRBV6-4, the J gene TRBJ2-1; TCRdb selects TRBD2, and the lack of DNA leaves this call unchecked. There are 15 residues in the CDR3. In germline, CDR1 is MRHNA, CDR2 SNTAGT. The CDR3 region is CASSETSGGRSEQFF.

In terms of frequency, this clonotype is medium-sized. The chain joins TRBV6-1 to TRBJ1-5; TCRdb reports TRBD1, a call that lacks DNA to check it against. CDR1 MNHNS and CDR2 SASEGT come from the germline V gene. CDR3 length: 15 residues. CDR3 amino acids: CASSEGGRGGQPQHF.

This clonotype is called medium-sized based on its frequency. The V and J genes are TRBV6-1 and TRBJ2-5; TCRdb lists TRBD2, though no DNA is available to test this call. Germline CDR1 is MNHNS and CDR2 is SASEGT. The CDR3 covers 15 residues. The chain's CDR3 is CASSGDSGGAETQYF.

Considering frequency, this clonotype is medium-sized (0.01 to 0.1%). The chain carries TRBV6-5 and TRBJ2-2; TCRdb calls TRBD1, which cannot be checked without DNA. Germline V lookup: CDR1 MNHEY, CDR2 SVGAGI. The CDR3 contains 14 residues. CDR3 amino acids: CASSYSEGIRELFF.

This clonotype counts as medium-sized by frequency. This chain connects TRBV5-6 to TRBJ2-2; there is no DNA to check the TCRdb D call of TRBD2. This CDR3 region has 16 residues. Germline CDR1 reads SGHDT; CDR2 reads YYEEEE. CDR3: CASSPQRERDTGELFF.

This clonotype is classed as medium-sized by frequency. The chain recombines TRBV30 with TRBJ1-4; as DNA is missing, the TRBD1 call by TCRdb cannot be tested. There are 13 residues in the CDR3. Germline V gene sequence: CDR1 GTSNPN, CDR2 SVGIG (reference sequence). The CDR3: CAWKTGAREKLFF.

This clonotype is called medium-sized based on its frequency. CDR3 region: CASSIGPSTDTQYF. This chain joins TRBV19 and TRBJ2-3. The germline V gene encodes CDR1 LNHDA and CDR2 SQIVND (reference sequence). This CDR3 has 14 residues. The complete variable domain, with remaining parts taken from reference TRBV19 and TRBJ2-3, reads DGGITQSPKYLFRKEGQNVTLSCEQNLNHDAMYWYRQDPGQGLRLIYYSQIVNDFQKGDIAEGYSVSREKKESFPLTVTSAQKNPTAFYLCASSIGPSTDTQYFGPGTRLTVL.

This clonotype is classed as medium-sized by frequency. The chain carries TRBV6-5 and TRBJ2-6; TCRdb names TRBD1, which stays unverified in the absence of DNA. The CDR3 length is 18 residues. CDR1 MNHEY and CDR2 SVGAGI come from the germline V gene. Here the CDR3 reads CASSYEGQSYSGANVLTF.

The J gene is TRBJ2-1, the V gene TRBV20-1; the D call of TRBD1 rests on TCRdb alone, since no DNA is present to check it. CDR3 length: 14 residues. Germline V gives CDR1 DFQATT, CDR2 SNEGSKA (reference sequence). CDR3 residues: CSAPRGRGNNEQFF.